The present T cell receptor (beta chain) was sequenced within a study of shared clonotypes between healthy human individuals. A word on this clone: The antigen is undetermined.

Generated by immunoSEQ multiplex PCR, the TCRdb table keeps only in-frame clones and is missing some. Here the sample spans hundreds of thousands of clones, over 65% being singletons. Study-wide points: Sorted-subset samples were not fully sequenced, rarefaction indicated. Estimated richness values were generally larger in naive subsets than in memory subsets.

V gave up 4 bases and J gave up 0 bases, with 13 bases separating them. This CDR3 has 16 amino acids. Germline values: CDR1 SNHLY, CDR2 FYNNEI. Both subsets, CD45RA+ naive and CD45RA-negative memory, were split from the CD4+ cells. Material for sequencing was memory CD4+ T cells sorted from blood. Subset described: CD45RA-negative fraction. This receptor was taken from a woman aged 30 to 39 in good health. The chain couples TRBV2 to TRBJ2-1; D is ambiguous. In DNA, the CDR3 is TGTGCCAGCAGTGGATCCCGCCCGAGCTCCTACAATGAGCAGTTCTTC. Translated: CASSGSRPSSYNEQFF.